This TCR beta chain is from a study of tumor and adjacent non-tumor tissue in lung cancer. Study-level findings and limits: Significantly higher TCR diversity was found in tumor than normal lung.

The CDR3 sequence is 13 residues long. Trimming took 4 bases from V and 6 from J, leaving 16 bases between them. Germline V gene sequence: CDR1 SQVTM, CDR2 ANQGSEA. TCRbeta libraries were built with three rounds of nested PCR, modified from ARM-PCR. TCRdb recomputed calls from the multiplex PCR reads with MiXCR, one row per CDR3 protein. Of 55,000 to 70,000 distinct CDR3 sequences listed, 50% to 60% are singletons. No cell sorting was done before RNA was extracted from the tissue. Newly diagnosed lung cancer patients had thoracic surgery in China, August–November 2014, without prior chemotherapy. On this clonotype itself: The antigen is not known.

This receptor was identified in a man aged 45-65 years with non-small cell lung cancer. Sequenced input: lung tumor tissue. The chain carries TRBV29-1 and TRBJ2-7; maybe TRBD1 (6 bases). The CDR3 loop reads CSVGGEQGGEQYF. For the CDR3, the DNA is TGCAGCGTTGGCGGCGAACAGGGTGGCGAGCAGTACTTC.